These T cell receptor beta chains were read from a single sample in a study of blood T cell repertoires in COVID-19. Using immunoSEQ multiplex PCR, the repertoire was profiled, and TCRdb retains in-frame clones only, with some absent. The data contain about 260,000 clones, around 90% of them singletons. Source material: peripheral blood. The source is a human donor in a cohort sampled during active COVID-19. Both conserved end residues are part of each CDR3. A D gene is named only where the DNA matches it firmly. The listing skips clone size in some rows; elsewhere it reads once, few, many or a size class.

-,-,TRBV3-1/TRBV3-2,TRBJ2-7,CASSQVGARGEQYF,TGTGCCAGCAGCCAAGTGGGGGCCCGGGGCGAGCAGTACTTC
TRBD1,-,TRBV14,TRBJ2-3,CASSRLDVRTGSAQYF,TGTGCCAGCAGCCGTCTAGATGTTAGGACAGGGTCAGCGCAGTATTTT
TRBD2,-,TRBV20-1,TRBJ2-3,CSASHASGSTDTQYF,TGCAGTGCTAGTCATGCTAGCGGTAGCACAGATACGCAGTATTTT
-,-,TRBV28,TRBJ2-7,CASSSPVVPYEQYF,TGTGCCAGCTCTTCCCCAGTTGTCCCCTACGAGCAGTACTTC
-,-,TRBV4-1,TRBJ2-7,CASSQQPDRSYEQYF,TGCGCCAGCAGCCAACAGCCGGACAGAAGCTACGAGCAGTACTTC
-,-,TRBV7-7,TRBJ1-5,CASSLVAGMKVQPQHF,TGTGCTAGCAGCTTAGTCGCAGGAATGAAAGTTCAGCCCCAGCATTTT
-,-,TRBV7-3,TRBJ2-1,CASSWSSGAYNEQFF,TGTGCCAGCAGCTGGTCCTCAGGGGCCTACAATGAGCAGTTCTTC
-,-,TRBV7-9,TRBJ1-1,CASSSILEAFF,TGTGCCAGCAGCTCGATACTTGAAGCTTTCTTT
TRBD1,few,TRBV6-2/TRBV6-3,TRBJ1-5,CASSPGQYNQPQHF,TGTGCCAGCAGTCCGGGACAGTACAATCAGCCCCAGCATTTT
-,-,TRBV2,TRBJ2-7,CASSDSGRYEQYF,TGTGCCAGCAGTGACTCAGGGCGCTACGAGCAGTACTTC
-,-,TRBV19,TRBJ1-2,CASSIDETALYGYTF,TGTGCCAGTAGTATAGATGAAACAGCTCTCTATGGCTACACCTTC
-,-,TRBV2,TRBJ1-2,CASSADMGGGYGYTF,TGTGCCAGCAGTGCAGACATGGGAGGGGGCTATGGCTACACCTTC
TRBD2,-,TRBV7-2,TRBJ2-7,CASRPGGGSYEQYF,TGTGCCAGCAGACCCGGGGGGGGCAGCTACGAGCAGTACTTC
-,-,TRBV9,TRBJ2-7,CASSVDAGTYEQYF,TGTGCCAGCAGCGTAGACGCAGGGACCTACGAGCAGTACTTC
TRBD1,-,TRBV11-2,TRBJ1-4,CASSLVGRRGHEKLFF,TGTGCCAGCAGCTTAGTAGGTCGCAGGGGGCACGAAAAACTGTTTTTT
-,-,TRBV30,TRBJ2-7,CAWSVPPSYEQYF,TGTGCCTGGAGTGTCCCTCCCTCCTACGAGCAGTACTTC
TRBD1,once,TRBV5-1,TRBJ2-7,CASSLTGGPSEQYF,TGCGCCAGCAGCCTAACAGGGGGTCCCAGCGAGCAGTACTTC
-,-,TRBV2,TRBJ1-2,CASSNGQTRGYYGYTF,TGTGCCAGCAGCAACGGACAGACCCGAGGGTACTATGGCTACACCTTC
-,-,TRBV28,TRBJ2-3,CASSSWGADTQYF,TGTGCCAGCAGCAGTTGGGGAGCAGATACGCAGTATTTT
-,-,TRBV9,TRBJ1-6,CASSVGRGQASTLHF,TGTGCCAGCAGCGTAGGGCGGGGGCAGGCCTCGACCCTCCACTTT
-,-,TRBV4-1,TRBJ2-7,CASSHRTTYEQYF,TGCGCCAGCAGCCATCGGACAACCTACGAGCAGTACTTC
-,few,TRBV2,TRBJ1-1,CASSGAEGGYTEAFF,TGTGCCAGCAGTGGGGCGGAGGGAGGCTACACTGAAGCTTTCTTT
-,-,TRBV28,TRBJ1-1,CASRIGQEAFF,TGTGCCAGCAGGATAGGACAAGAAGCTTTCTTT
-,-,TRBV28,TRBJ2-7,CASSLSSGTISYEQYF,TGTGCCAGCAGTTTGTCTTCCGGGACAATCTCCTACGAGCAGTACTTC
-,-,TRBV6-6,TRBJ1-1,CASSYDLDMRNTEAFF,TGTGCCAGCAGTTACGATCTGGACATGAGGAACACTGAAGCTTTCTTT
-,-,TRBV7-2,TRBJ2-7,CASSFSGVPPYEQYF,TGTGCCAGCAGCTTTTCAGGGGTCCCCCCTTACGAGCAGTACTTC
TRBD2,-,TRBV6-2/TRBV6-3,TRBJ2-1,CASSYSTSGGPREQFF,TGTGCCAGCAGTTACTCGACTAGCGGGGGTCCTAGGGAGCAGTTCTTC